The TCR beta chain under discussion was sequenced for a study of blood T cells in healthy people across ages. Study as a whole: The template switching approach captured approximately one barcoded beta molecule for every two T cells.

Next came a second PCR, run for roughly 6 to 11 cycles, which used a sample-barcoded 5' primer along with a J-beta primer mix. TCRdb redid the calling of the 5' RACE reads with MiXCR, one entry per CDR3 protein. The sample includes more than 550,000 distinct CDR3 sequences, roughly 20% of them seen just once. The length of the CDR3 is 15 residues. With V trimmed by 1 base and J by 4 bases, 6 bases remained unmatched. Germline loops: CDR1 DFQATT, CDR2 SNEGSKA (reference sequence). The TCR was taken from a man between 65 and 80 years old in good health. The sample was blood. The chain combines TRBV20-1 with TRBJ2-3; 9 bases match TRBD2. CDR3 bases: TGCAGTGCTAGAGCCCCGGGACTAGCATCAGATACGCAGTATTTT. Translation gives CSARAPGLASDTQYF.